This TCR beta chain was found in a study of cytomegalovirus exposure and HLA in healthy donors. Study outcomes and limitations: Researchers catalogued about 150 TCR beta chains as cytomegalovirus-associated. Confirmation was obtained in vitro that three CMV-associated chains are specific for CMV antigens.

PCR used 60 Vbeta primers and 13 Jbeta primers. Sequencing was performed with immunoSEQ multiplex PCR; in TCRdb, only in-frame clones are kept and a portion is missing. This specimen shows around 150,000 clones; the ten leading clones hold 1.3%. With regard to this clone: Its specificity is unknown.

This CDR3 is 15 amino acids long. Trimming at V came to 3 bases and at J to 8 bases, leaving 10 bases not matched to a gene. Germline CDR1 reads MGHRA; CDR2 reads YSYEKL. This clonotype was obtained from a woman aged 60-75 years in good health and CMV-seronegative. Material: PBMCs. The chain carries TRBV4-1 and TRBJ1-2, with TRBD1 matching over 9 bases. The CDR3 protein is CASSQSPGQGWGYTF. The CDR3 DNA reads TGCGCCAGCAGCCAGTCACCGGGACAGGGTTGGGGCTACACCTTC.